This T cell receptor beta chain was found in a study of somatic mutations in cytotoxic T cells in rheumatoid arthritis. About the research overall: The flow sorting of some V beta antibody-stained T-cell populations reached nearly 100% purity, and the sorted populations included V beta1+ cells sequenced for TCRB.

Profiling relied on immunoSEQ multiplex PCR, and the TCRdb table lists in-frame clones only, not all of them. The data show 11,000 or so clones, roughly 74% seen once. Study observations and caveats: In the expanded CD8+ clones, the antigen targets remained unknown. With age, CD8+ clonality increased in rheumatoid arthritis patients, whereas no such increase appeared in healthy controls.

Positively selected by magnetic beads, CD4+ and CD8+ cells were purity-checked by flow cytometry. This clone was counted a few times. The target antigen is unknown. Sequencing was carried out using CD8+ T cells sorted from blood. The source of this sequence is a woman between 40 and 50 years old in good health.

CDR3 protein: CASSLGGLREAFF. The DNA for the CDR3 is TGTGCCAGCAGCCTAGGGGGCCTTAGGGAAGCTTTCTTT. The rearrangement joins TRBV16 to TRBJ1-1, with 7 positions matching TRBD1. The length of the CDR3 is 13 residues. Trimming removed 4 bases from V and 8 bases from J; junction bases left unmatched: 7. CDR1 is KGHSY and CDR2 is FQNENV in the germline V gene.